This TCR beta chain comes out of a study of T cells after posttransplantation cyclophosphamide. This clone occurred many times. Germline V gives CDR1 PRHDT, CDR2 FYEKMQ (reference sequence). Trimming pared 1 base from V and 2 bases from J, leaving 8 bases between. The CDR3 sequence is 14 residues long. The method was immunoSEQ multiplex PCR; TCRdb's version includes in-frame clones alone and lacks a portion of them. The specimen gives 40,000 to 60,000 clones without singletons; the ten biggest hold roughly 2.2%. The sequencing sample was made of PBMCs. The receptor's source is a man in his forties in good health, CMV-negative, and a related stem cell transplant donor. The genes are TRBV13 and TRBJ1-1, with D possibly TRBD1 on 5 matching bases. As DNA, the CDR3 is TGTGCCAGCAGCTTAGAGACAGTTAACACTGAAGCTTTCTTT. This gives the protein CASSLETVNTEAFF.